These T cell receptor beta chains were read from a single sample in a study of cytomegalovirus exposure and HLA in healthy donors. Clones were sequenced by immunoSEQ multiplex PCR, and TCRdb holds only the in-frame ones, with some missing. The repertoire holds some 140,000 clones, with about 80% as singletons. Sequences were obtained from PBMCs. These receptors were taken from a man aged 25-40 years in good health. Both conserved end residues are part of each CDR3. The D gene is left open where the match is weak. Expanded clones are given a class, and other clones once, few, many or no size at all.

abundance,j_gene,d_gene,v_gene,CDR3aa,CDR3nt
.,TRBJ2-7,.,TRBV27,CASSSIASGRYEQYF,TGTGCCAGCAGTTCCATAGCGTCTGGGAGGTACGAGCAGTACTTC
once,TRBJ2-7,.,TRBV28,CASSTLTSYEQYF,TGTGCCAGCAGTACGCTAACTAGCTACGAGCAGTACTTC
few,TRBJ2-7,TRBD1,TRBV28,CASSLTTGTDAYEQYF,TGTGCCAGCAGCCTAACTACCGGGACAGACGCCTACGAGCAGTACTTC
.,TRBJ2-7,TRBD2,TRBV28,CASRSPASGSNEQYF,TGTGCCAGCAGGTCCCCGGCTAGCGGGAGTAACGAGCAGTACTTC
.,TRBJ1-1,TRBD1,TRBV5-6,CASSLDAGGRTFF,TGTGCCAGCAGCTTGGATGCAGGGGGCAGAACTTTCTTT
.,TRBJ2-1,TRBD2,TRBV6-6,CASSHLLAGASEQFF,TGTGCCAGCAGTCACCTACTAGCGGGAGCTAGTGAGCAGTTCTTC
.,TRBJ2-7,.,TRBV18,CASSPPTKNEQYF,TGTGCCAGCTCACCACCAACAAAAAACGAGCAGTACTTC
few,TRBJ1-2,TRBD1,TRBV7-8,CASSLGPLAGQGVGGYTF,TGTGCCAGCAGCTTAGGCCCTTTAGCGGGACAGGGGGTCGGTGGCTACACCTTC
.,TRBJ2-1,.,TRBV7-6,CASMEGAGSLGNEQFF,TGTGCCAGCATGGAAGGGGCGGGATCCTTAGGGAATGAGCAGTTCTTC
few,TRBJ2-1,.,TRBV18,CASSPGLLALSSYNEQFF,TGTGCCAGCTCACCAGGGCTTTTGGCCCTGAGCTCCTACAATGAGCAGTTCTTC
.,TRBJ1-2,.,TRBV5-6,CASSLVGGRNYGYTF,TGTGCCAGCAGCTTGGTTGGGGGCCGAAACTATGGCTACACCTTC
.,TRBJ2-1,TRBD2,TRBV10-1,CASSEESGGVNEQFF,TGCGCCAGCAGTGAGGAGAGCGGGGGGGTCAATGAGCAGTTCTTC
.,TRBJ1-4,.,TRBV19,CASRVGVTNEKLFF,TGTGCCAGTAGGGTAGGGGTAACTAATGAAAAACTGTTTTTT
few,TRBJ2-7,TRBD1,TRBV4-1,CASSQPSPGQGTRQYF,TGCGCCAGCAGCCAACCGTCACCGGGACAGGGGACCAGGCAGTACTTC
.,TRBJ2-3,TRBD2,TRBV18,CASSPPAGGTDTQYF,TGTGCCAGCTCACCACCGGCGGGAGGGACAGATACGCAGTATTTT
.,TRBJ2-7,TRBD2,TRBV7-9,CASSGGGYEQYF,TGTGCCAGCAGTGGGGGGGGCTACGAGCAGTACTTC
.,TRBJ2-5,TRBD2,TRBV27,CASTRRTSGQETQYF,TGTGCCAGCACCCGACGGACTAGCGGGCAAGAGACCCAGTACTTC
few,TRBJ2-6,.,TRBV11-2,CASSGARVGSGANVLTF,TGTGCCAGCAGCGGGGCCAGGGTAGGGTCTGGGGCCAACGTCCTGACTTTC
.,TRBJ2-5,.,TRBV27,CASSLVKMTGNLETQYF,TGTGCCAGCAGTTTGGTGAAGATGACAGGCAACCTAGAGACCCAGTACTTC
once,TRBJ2-1,TRBD2,TRBV12-5,CASGFQGLAGGPRGEQFF,TGTGCTAGTGGTTTCCAGGGACTAGCGGGAGGGCCTAGGGGTGAGCAGTTCTTC